Detailed here is one T cell receptor (beta chain). The antigen is unknown. Germline lookup yields CDR1 SGHTA and CDR2 FQGNSA. There are 14 residues in the CDR3. With 3 bases removed from V and 2 bases from J, the gap between germline ends came to 8 bases. PCR amplification relied on 60 Vbeta primers (plus 13 Jbeta primers). The method was immunoSEQ multiplex PCR; TCRdb's version includes in-frame clones alone and lacks a portion of them. The data contain 240,000 or so clones, approximately 80% of them singletons. Healthy bone marrow donors made up the cohort. These data are taken from a study of cytomegalovirus exposure and HLA in healthy donors. Across the whole study: An earlier analysis identified 117 million unique TCR beta sequences in about 200 million T cells.

The study's findings and limits: TCR sequences were mostly rare, though some public TCRs occurred in many donors.

The specimen sequenced was PBMCs. The TCR sequence derives from a woman aged 60-75 years in good health and CMV-seropositive. The chain links TRBV7-2 to TRBJ1-5; D not resolved. DNA of the CDR3: TGTGCCAGCAGCTTTCCCCAGGGCAATCAGCCCCAGCATTTT. Protein product: CASSFPQGNQPQHF.